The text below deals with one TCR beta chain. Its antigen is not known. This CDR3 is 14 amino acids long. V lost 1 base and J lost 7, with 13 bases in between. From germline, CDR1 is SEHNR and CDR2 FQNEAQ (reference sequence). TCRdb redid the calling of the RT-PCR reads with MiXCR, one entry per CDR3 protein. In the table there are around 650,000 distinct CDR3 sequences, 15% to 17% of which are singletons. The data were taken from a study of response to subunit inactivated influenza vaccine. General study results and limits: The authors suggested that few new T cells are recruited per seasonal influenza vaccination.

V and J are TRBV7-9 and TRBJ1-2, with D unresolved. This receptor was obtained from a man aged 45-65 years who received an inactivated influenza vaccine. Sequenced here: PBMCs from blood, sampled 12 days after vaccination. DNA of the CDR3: TGTGCCAGCAGCTTAGATGCCTCCGGAGGTGGCTACACCTTC. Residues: CASSLDASGGGYTF.